This section outlines one T cell receptor beta chain sequence together with its context. Antigen: not known. This record belongs to a study of identical twins. The study's findings and limits: Because invariant MAIT and iNKT cells could be present, zero-insertion analyses could be partly confounded.

TCRdb reanalysed the 5' RACE reads using MiXCR and keeps one entry per CDR3 protein. The data contain a few hundred thousand distinct CDR3 sequences, roughly 8.7% of them singletons. The CDR3 covers 14 residues. CDR1 is SNHLY and CDR2 is FYNNEI in the germline V gene. V lost 2 bases and J 1 base, leaving 8 bases between the germline ends. The same specimen was also included in a second study, on yellow fever vaccine responses in identical twins.

The sequenced sample was CD8+ T cells sorted from blood. The clonotype originates from a woman aged 18-29 years in good health. This chain joins TRBV2 and TRBJ1-1; D is unresolved. CDR3 nucleotides: TGTGCCAGCAGTGAAATTCGCAGGAACACTGAAGCTTTCTTT. This encodes CASSEIRRNTEAFF.